The present TCR beta chain was sequenced within a study of PD-L1 blockade in urothelial cancer (dated by TCRdb to 2015 to 2018). Context from the whole study: Every patient began therapy at some point between 2013 and 2015 and was given atezolizumab 1,200 mg intravenously every 3 weeks. In the same patients, pretreatment tumors underwent whole exome sequencing and RNA sequencing in addition to TCR sequencing. An exploratory multi-omic analysis was conducted of the somatic, immune and clinical correlates of response to PD-L1 blockade with atezolizumab in urothelial cancer. Blood samples gave median yields of around 150,000 T cells and 65,000 to 85,000 unique TCRs, along with a median clonality of approximately 0.084. Durable clinical benefit was defined as a progression-free survival longer than 6 months, and TCR features were additionally tested against progression-free survival and overall survival. Patients had an ECOG performance status of 0 or 1 and had received between 0 and 3 prior chemotherapy regimens. TCR sequencing covered pretreatment tumor samples and matched, serially collected peripheral blood taken before and after atezolizumab treatment. Durable clinical benefit was achieved by nine patients and was not achieved by 20 patients. Pretreatment blood TCR-seq was available for twenty-nine patients, at least one posttreatment blood collection was obtained for about 25 patients, and tumor TCR-seq was available for about 25 patients. Blood samples were analyzed 3 weeks after the start of treatment (second dose) and 6 weeks after the start of treatment. About 90% of the roughly 30 patients were identified as males with urothelial cancer of bladder origin, and a prior smoking history was reported by 18 of 29 patients. Study-level results and caveats: Because the sample size was small (n ≈ 30) and many exploratory analyses were performed, the results are intended to be hypothesis-generating. Improved progression-free and overall survival was associated with having pretreatment peripheral blood TCR clonality below the median. Patients with durable benefit showed greater expansion of tumor-associated TCR clones in peripheral blood 3 weeks after starting treatment (n ≈ 21, p = 0.022).

The label giving this sample's time point can be read as: pretreatment peripheral blood. The cohort comprised roughly 30 patients with locally advanced or metastatic urothelial carcinoma treated at Memorial Sloan Kettering on a trial protocol. Peripheral blood mononuclear cells were collected pretreatment and during treatment, with between 1 and 8 total time points per patient. The Qiagen DNeasy Blood extraction kit was used to purify genomic DNA from total PBMCs and from tumor samples. Collected pretreatment and during treatment, PBMCs were isolated and stored as previously described. On this clone: Which antigen it targets is not known. One base away there is no much larger clone; base qualities are not given.

Synthetic TCR analog templates were spiked into each PCR so that absolute template abundance could be estimated from read counts. TCRbeta CDR3 regions were amplified from genomic DNA with bias-controlled V and J gene primers using the immunoSEQ assay. Rearranged TCRbeta segments were sequenced at approximately 20X coverage. The published analysis was carried out like this. Sequencing errors were corrected by clustering, and CDR3s were annotated against IMGT so that V, D and J genes could be assigned. Downstream analyses used only productive TCRbeta rearrangements and left out out-of-frame or stop-codon sequences. To compute clonality, Shannon entropy was normalized by the log of the number of unique productive sequences and then subtracted from one. Clones differing between time points or between blood and tumor were identified using Fisher's exact test with Benjamini-Hochberg correction, with an adjusted p below 0.01 applied as the threshold. Imported from immuneACCESS, the table was reduced by TCRdb to in-frame sequences with V and J called. These copies leave out some clones; in studies compared against another copy, an unresolved V gene accounts for under half, and the cause of the remainder is not known. V and J calls and clone size come straight from that table; D and trimming were deduced from the DNA. The sample records approximately 90,000 clones, roughly 84% of which are singletons. The top ten clones comprise around an eighth of the sample.

V is pruned by 3 bases and J by 2 bases, leaving 2 bases of the junction without a gene match. CDR1 SGDLS and CDR2 YYNGEE are derived from the germline V gene. The CDR3, cysteine through phenylalanine, is 14 amino acids long. The DNA shown is the 42-base CDR3, in frame from base 1. The V and J genes are TRBV9 and TRBJ2-5, with 9 bases aligning to TRBD2. The receptor was isolated from a man aged 55-75 years with urothelial cancer. The sample in question was PBMCs, obtained around atezolizumab (anti-PD-L1) treatment. CDR3 sequence: CASSAGLAQETQYF. The sequenced DNA: TGTGCCAGCAGCGCCGGACTAGCGCAAGAGACCCAGTACTTC.